The clone carrying this T cell receptor (beta chain) was seen only a few times. The data are from a study of T cell changes during pregnancy in multiple sclerosis. Libraries were prepared by immunoSEQ multiplex PCR; TCRdb keeps only in-frame clonotypes and omits some of them. This sample has more than 95,000 clones, with about 94% found just once. The sequence derives from a female donor with multiple sclerosis, enrolled in a pregnancy study. The source material was peripheral blood, sampled after pregnancy.

The CDR3 region is CSVLGHRTEAFF. CDR3 nucleotides: TGCAGCGTTTTGGGACACCGGACTGAAGCTTTCTTT. V is TRBV29-1 and J is TRBJ1-1, with TRBD1 as a possible D gene (6 bases). Trimming removed 5 bases at V and 5 bases at J, with 12 bases between. Per germline, CDR1 SQVTM and CDR2 ANQGSEA. This CDR3 is built from 12 residues.